The rows below give T cell receptor beta chains drawn from one sample of a study of early T cells in non-severe SARS-CoV-2 infection. Using its own MiXCR run on the 5' RACE reads, TCRdb lists one record per CDR3 protein. There are about 40,000 distinct CDR3 sequences in the sample; over 4% occur only once, and around 4.9% lies in the top ten. Input material: whole blood. Receptor source: an adult who was a healthcare worker with PCR-confirmed SARS-CoV-2 infection or an uninfected control (not recorded which). CDR3s include the opening cysteine and the closing phenylalanine or tryptophan. The D gene is left open where the match is weak. Not every row has a clone size; where given, it reads once, few, many or a size class.

V gene: TRBV28
clone size: many
D gene: TRBD1
J gene: TRBJ1-5
CDR3 protein: CASSLPAGGQPQHF
CDR3 DNA: TGTGCCAGCAGTCTACCCGCAGGGGGTCAGCCCCAGCATTTT

V gene: TRBV12-3/TRBV12-4
clone size: .
D gene: TRBD2
J gene: TRBJ2-5
CDR3 protein: CASSFGLAAQETQYF
CDR3 DNA: TGTGCCAGCAGTTTCGGGCTAGCGGCCCAAGAGACCCAGTACTTC

V gene: TRBV11-2
clone size: many
D gene: .
J gene: TRBJ2-1
CDR3 protein: CASSPRTERNEQFF
CDR3 DNA: TGTGCCAGCAGCCCCCGGACGGAGAGGAATGAGCAGTTCTTC

V gene: TRBV7-2
clone size: few
D gene: .
J gene: TRBJ2-4
CDR3 protein: CASSLGAAWGDIQYF
CDR3 DNA: TGTGCCAGCAGCTTAGGGGCGGCCTGGGGGGACATTCAGTACTTC

V gene: TRBV7-9
clone size: few
D gene: TRBD2
J gene: TRBJ2-1
CDR3 protein: CASSARGLAGELRYNEQFF
CDR3 DNA: TGTGCCAGCAGCGCCCGGGGACTAGCGGGGGAACTTCGATACAATGAGCAGTTCTTC

V gene: TRBV7-2
clone size: few
D gene: TRBD2
J gene: TRBJ2-7
CDR3 protein: CASSSFLAGDYEQYF
CDR3 DNA: TGTGCCAGCAGCTCCTTCCTAGCGGGGGATTACGAGCAGTACTTC

V gene: TRBV10-2
clone size: many
D gene: .
J gene: TRBJ1-1
CDR3 protein: CASSLTVGNTEAFF
CDR3 DNA: TGCGCCAGCAGTCTGACAGTGGGGAACACTGAAGCTTTCTTT

V gene: TRBV29-1
clone size: many
D gene: .
J gene: TRBJ1-1
CDR3 protein: CSVKPGIEAFF
CDR3 DNA: TGCAGCGTGAAACCCGGGATTGAAGCTTTCTTT

V gene: TRBV19
clone size: many
D gene: .
J gene: TRBJ1-5
CDR3 protein: CASSIGRLSYSHQPQHF
CDR3 DNA: TGTGCCAGTAGTATAGGGCGACTCTCGTACTCCCATCAGCCCCAGCATTTT

V gene: TRBV6-5
clone size: many
D gene: .
J gene: TRBJ1-1
CDR3 protein: CASSYSISAFGAEAFF
CDR3 DNA: TGTGCCAGCAGTTACTCGATTTCTGCGTTTGGCGCTGAAGCTTTCTTT

V gene: TRBV12-3/TRBV12-4
clone size: many
D gene: TRBD1
J gene: TRBJ1-3
CDR3 protein: CASSLQGAIGNTIYF
CDR3 DNA: TGTGCCAGCAGCTTACAGGGGGCCATCGGAAACACCATATATTTT

V gene: TRBV7-6
clone size: many
D gene: TRBD2
J gene: TRBJ2-7
CDR3 protein: CASSWLGREGRGEQYF
CDR3 DNA: TGTGCCAGCAGCTGGTTGGGCAGGGAGGGCCGTGGCGAGCAGTACTTC

V gene: TRBV2
clone size: many
D gene: .
J gene: TRBJ2-5
CDR3 protein: CASSRGTQETQYF
CDR3 DNA: TGTGCCAGCAGCCGCGGGACCCAAGAGACCCAGTACTTC

V gene: TRBV4-1
clone size: few
D gene: .
J gene: TRBJ1-1
CDR3 protein: CASSSSGAGNTEAFF
CDR3 DNA: TGCGCCAGCAGCTCGAGCGGCGCTGGGAACACTGAAGCTTTCTTT

V gene: TRBV5-4
clone size: few
D gene: .
J gene: TRBJ2-1
CDR3 protein: CASSLSGPPFGEQFF
CDR3 DNA: TGTGCCAGCAGCTTGTCGGGTCCACCGTTTGGTGAGCAGTTCTTC

V gene: TRBV13
clone size: many
D gene: TRBD1
J gene: TRBJ2-3
CDR3 protein: CASSSNRGRETDTQYF
CDR3 DNA: TGTGCCAGCAGCTCTAACAGGGGGCGAGAGACAGATACGCAGTATTTT

V gene: TRBV11-2
clone size: many
D gene: .
J gene: TRBJ2-4
CDR3 protein: CASSSGWDAKNIQYF
CDR3 DNA: TGTGCCAGCAGCTCCGGCTGGGACGCCAAAAACATTCAGTACTTC

V gene: TRBV28
clone size: many
D gene: .
J gene: TRBJ1-4
CDR3 protein: CASSPQRYNEKLFF
CDR3 DNA: TGTGCCAGCAGCCCCCAGCGGTATAATGAAAAACTGTTTTTT

V gene: TRBV13
clone size: few
D gene: .
J gene: TRBJ2-5
CDR3 protein: CASSLVDGPQETQYF
CDR3 DNA: TGTGCCAGCAGCTTAGTTGACGGACCCCAAGAGACCCAGTACTTC

V gene: TRBV30
clone size: many
D gene: .
J gene: TRBJ1-2
CDR3 protein: CASTRGRANYGYTF
CDR3 DNA: TGTGCCTCCACAAGGGGCAGGGCTAACTATGGCTACACCTTC

V gene: TRBV3-1
clone size: many
D gene: .
J gene: TRBJ1-2
CDR3 protein: CASSQNRVPRGYTF
CDR3 DNA: TGTGCCAGCAGCCAAAACAGGGTCCCGAGGGGCTACACCTTC

V gene: TRBV6-2/TRBV6-3
clone size: few
D gene: .
J gene: TRBJ2-7
CDR3 protein: CASTTTYEQYF
CDR3 DNA: TGTGCCAGCACCACGACCTACGAGCAGTACTTC

V gene: TRBV18
clone size: many
D gene: .
J gene: TRBJ1-2
CDR3 protein: CASRPSSYGYTF
CDR3 DNA: TGTGCCAGCCGGCCCAGTAGCTATGGCTACACCTTC

V gene: TRBV7-3
clone size: many
D gene: .
J gene: TRBJ2-1
CDR3 protein: CATSLGGGYNEQFF
CDR3 DNA: TGTGCCACCTCCCTCGGAGGGGGGTACAATGAGCAGTTCTTC

V gene: TRBV2
clone size: .
D gene: .
J gene: TRBJ1-4
CDR3 protein: CASRLRGEKLFF
CDR3 DNA: TGTGCCAGTAGATTGCGAGGGGAAAAACTGTTTTTT

V gene: TRBV12-3/TRBV12-4
clone size: many
D gene: .
J gene: TRBJ1-1
CDR3 protein: CASSEYRSEAFF
CDR3 DNA: TGTGCCAGCAGCGAATACAGGTCTGAAGCTTTCTTT

V gene: TRBV12-3/TRBV12-4
clone size: .
D gene: TRBD1
J gene: TRBJ2-7
CDR3 protein: CASSFGTGVSYEQYF
CDR3 DNA: TGTGCCAGCAGTTTTGGGACAGGGGTTTCCTACGAGCAGTACTTC

V gene: TRBV2
clone size: many
D gene: .
J gene: TRBJ1-6
CDR3 protein: CASSPALGAGPDNSPLHF
CDR3 DNA: TGTGCCAGCAGCCCAGCCCTCGGGGCTGGGCCCGATAATTCACCCCTCCACTTT

V gene: TRBV19
clone size: many
D gene: .
J gene: TRBJ1-6
CDR3 protein: CASSSNSPLHF
CDR3 DNA: TGTGCCAGTAGTAGCAATTCACCCCTCCACTTT

V gene: TRBV3-1
clone size: .
D gene: .
J gene: TRBJ2-7
CDR3 protein: CASSQLGEEQYF
CDR3 DNA: TGTGCCAGCAGCCAACTCGGGGAAGAGCAGTACTTC

V gene: TRBV6-5
clone size: few
D gene: TRBD2
J gene: TRBJ2-3
CDR3 protein: CASSYSTSGGTDTQYF
CDR3 DNA: TGTGCCAGCAGTTACTCGACTAGCGGGGGAACAGATACGCAGTATTTT

V gene: TRBV9
clone size: many
D gene: .
J gene: TRBJ1-1
CDR3 protein: CASSPGTGTEAFF
CDR3 DNA: TGTGCCAGCAGCCCGGGGACTGGGACTGAAGCTTTCTTT

V gene: TRBV11-2
clone size: .
D gene: .
J gene: TRBJ1-1
CDR3 protein: CASSLSVPNTEAFF
CDR3 DNA: TGTGCCAGCAGCTTATCGGTCCCGAACACTGAAGCTTTCTTT

V gene: TRBV29-1
clone size: few
D gene: .
J gene: TRBJ2-3
CDR3 protein: CSGRAGATDTQYF
CDR3 DNA: TGCAGCGGGAGGGCGGGGGCCACAGATACGCAGTATTTT

V gene: TRBV18
clone size: few
D gene: .
J gene: TRBJ2-5
CDR3 protein: CASSPPWGDQYF
CDR3 DNA: TGTGCCAGCTCACCACCGTGGGGGGACCAGTACTTC

V gene: TRBV7-2
clone size: many
D gene: TRBD1
J gene: TRBJ2-2
CDR3 protein: CASSPQTGGTGELFF
CDR3 DNA: TGTGCCAGCAGCCCTCAGACAGGGGGGACCGGGGAGCTGTTTTTT

V gene: TRBV11-2
clone size: .
D gene: .
J gene: TRBJ2-5
CDR3 protein: CASSRLQETQYF
CDR3 DNA: TGTGCCAGCAGCAGACTGCAAGAGACCCAGTACTTC

V gene: TRBV7-6
clone size: medium-sized
D gene: .
J gene: TRBJ1-5
CDR3 protein: CASSLGYGGGQPQHF
CDR3 DNA: TGTGCCAGCAGCTTAGGGTATGGGGGAGGTCAGCCCCAGCATTTT

V gene: TRBV7-2
clone size: .
D gene: TRBD1
J gene: TRBJ2-7
CDR3 protein: CASSHRGQTTYEQYF
CDR3 DNA: TGTGCCAGCAGCCATCGGGGACAGACTACCTACGAGCAGTACTTC

V gene: TRBV12-3/TRBV12-4
clone size: many
D gene: .
J gene: TRBJ1-6
CDR3 protein: CASTFQGANNSPLHF
CDR3 DNA: TGTGCCAGCACCTTTCAAGGGGCCAATAATTCACCCCTCCACTTT

V gene: TRBV4-3
clone size: few
D gene: .
J gene: TRBJ2-2
CDR3 protein: CASSQERGGTNTGELFF
CDR3 DNA: TGCGCCAGCAGCCAAGAGAGAGGGGGAACGAACACCGGGGAGCTGTTTTTT

V gene: TRBV29-1
clone size: many
D gene: TRBD1
J gene: TRBJ2-1
CDR3 protein: CSPGTAYNEQFF
CDR3 DNA: TGCAGCCCTGGGACAGCCTACAATGAGCAGTTCTTC

V gene: TRBV7-3
clone size: few
D gene: .
J gene: TRBJ1-5
CDR3 protein: CASSLYELNQPQHF
CDR3 DNA: TGTGCCAGCAGCTTATATGAGCTCAATCAGCCCCAGCATTTT

V gene: TRBV2
clone size: many
D gene: .
J gene: TRBJ2-7
CDR3 protein: CASKTGQSSYEQYF
CDR3 DNA: TGTGCCAGCAAAACAGGGCAGAGCTCCTACGAGCAGTACTTC

V gene: TRBV7-9
clone size: .
D gene: TRBD1
J gene: TRBJ1-3
CDR3 protein: CASSPDRVGNTIYF
CDR3 DNA: TGTGCCAGCAGCCCCGACAGGGTTGGAAACACCATATATTTT

V gene: TRBV6-2/TRBV6-3
clone size: many
D gene: .
J gene: TRBJ1-1
CDR3 protein: CASSYWAEGPAAFF
CDR3 DNA: TGTGCCAGCAGTTATTGGGCAGAAGGGCCGGCGGCTTTCTTT

V gene: TRBV2
clone size: .
D gene: .
J gene: TRBJ2-2
CDR3 protein: CASSEVRLPNTGELFF
CDR3 DNA: TGTGCCAGCAGTGAAGTTAGGCTGCCGAACACCGGGGAGCTGTTTTTT

V gene: TRBV4-3
clone size: .
D gene: .
J gene: TRBJ2-6
CDR3 protein: CASSQVPLTGANVLTF
CDR3 DNA: TGCGCCAGCAGCCAAGTGCCCCTTACTGGGGCCAACGTCCTGACTTTC

V gene: TRBV2
clone size: large
D gene: TRBD1
J gene: TRBJ2-3
CDR3 protein: CASSPRTGGTDTQYF
CDR3 DNA: TGTGCCAGCAGTCCTAGGACAGGGGGCACAGATACGCAGTATTTT

V gene: TRBV11-2
clone size: large
D gene: .
J gene: TRBJ1-1
CDR3 protein: CASSLVSSEAFF
CDR3 DNA: TGTGCCAGCAGCTTAGTTTCCAGTGAAGCTTTCTTT

V gene: TRBV11-2
clone size: .
D gene: .
J gene: TRBJ1-5
CDR3 protein: CASSLTGNSNQPQHF
CDR3 DNA: TGTGCCAGCAGCCTAACAGGGAATAGCAATCAGCCCCAGCATTTT

V gene: TRBV3-1
clone size: many
D gene: TRBD1
J gene: TRBJ1-3
CDR3 protein: CASSQGDSRNTIYF
CDR3 DNA: TGTGCCAGCAGCCAGGGGGACAGCAGAAACACCATATATTTT

V gene: TRBV6-6
clone size: .
D gene: .
J gene: TRBJ2-5
CDR3 protein: CASSIRDRETQYF
CDR3 DNA: TGTGCCAGCTCAATCAGGGATCGGGAGACCCAGTACTTC

V gene: TRBV19
clone size: .
D gene: TRBD2
J gene: TRBJ2-1
CDR3 protein: CASSIVAGEVYNEQFF
CDR3 DNA: TGTGCCAGTAGTATAGTAGCGGGAGAGGTCTACAATGAGCAGTTCTTC

V gene: TRBV7-2
clone size: few
D gene: .
J gene: TRBJ2-1
CDR3 protein: CASSSVRQITYNEQFF
CDR3 DNA: TGTGCCAGCAGCTCGGTAAGACAGATTACCTACAATGAGCAGTTCTTC

V gene: TRBV10-3
clone size: .
D gene: .
J gene: TRBJ1-2
CDR3 protein: CATDPSAAGGYTF
CDR3 DNA: TGTGCCACCGACCCCTCTGCCGCGGGCGGCTACACCTTC

V gene: TRBV7-2
clone size: few
D gene: .
J gene: TRBJ1-2
CDR3 protein: CASSPRRSPYGYTF
CDR3 DNA: TGTGCCAGCAGCCCCCGTCGCAGTCCCTATGGCTACACCTTC

V gene: TRBV6-5
clone size: few
D gene: .
J gene: TRBJ2-5
CDR3 protein: CASSYSNQRLKYF
CDR3 DNA: TGTGCCAGCAGTTACTCGAACCAACGCCTCAAGTACTTC

V gene: TRBV9
clone size: few
D gene: .
J gene: TRBJ2-7
CDR3 protein: CASSAGLNYEQYF
CDR3 DNA: TGTGCCAGCAGCGCGGGTCTCAACTACGAGCAGTACTTC

V gene: TRBV29-1
clone size: many
D gene: .
J gene: TRBJ2-7
CDR3 protein: CSARPGLSSYEQYF
CDR3 DNA: TGCAGCGCCCGCCCGGGACTCTCCTCATACGAGCAGTACTTC